This TCR beta chain was recorded in a study of blood T cell repertoires in COVID-19 (dated by TCRdb to between 2020 and 2021). As for the study more broadly: Samples covering the acute and convalescent phases of COVID-19 were provided by collaborators in the United States, Italy and Spain. The material from the prospective study consisted of cDNA or gDNA derived from T cells, B-cell-depleted T cells, or PBMCs. The dataset comprised deeply sampled blood TCRbeta repertoires from subjects exposed to, actively infected with, or recovered from COVID-19. The repertoires were released in a freely available public database intended as a resource for research on the immune response to SARS-CoV-2. Samples came from the ongoing ImmuneRACE study (first 160 participants) plus 1,254 subjects from 6 global collaborators. Nearly every sample came with metadata listing a de-identified subject ID, COVID-19 status, age in years and sex. Where available, HLA class I and class II types were obtained from metadata supplied by the sample provider rather than from assay-based typing. The research as a whole found: Clinical and demographic metadata were provided uncurated, with the amount varying by source and participant.

TCRbeta CDR3 regions were amplified from genomic DNA by means of the immunoSEQ Assay, a bias-controlled multiplex PCR. Processing in the source paper ran as follows. Nucleated cell counts per sample were estimated from amplification of reference gene primers within the assay. To quantify the absolute abundance of each unique TCRbeta CDR3 rearrangement, sequence reads were collapsed and filtered. For each sample, productive Simpson clonality was calculated by taking the square root of Simpson's diversity index across productive rearrangements. The source is immuneACCESS, and TCRdb retained only in-frame sequences with V and J called. Part of the clones is not carried over; for the studies checked, unresolved V genes explain less than half of this, and the remainder is unexplained. From that table come the V and J calls and clone size; the DNA was used to work out D and trimming. The sample yields some 200,000 clones; 86% were counted once. The top ten clones comprise around 3.5% of the sample.

This clone was picked up one time. It has no known antigen specificity. Per-nucleotide qualities are absent, and no much larger clonotype sits a single base away. Deletion took 4 bases off V and 5 bases off J, with a span of 24 bases between the germline ends. CDR1 and CDR2 are drawn from the germline V gene: SGHDT, YYEEEE. Taken from cysteine to phenylalanine, the CDR3 has 17 residues. Only the CDR3 portion is preserved as DNA: 51 bases, with reading frame beginning at the first base. In the prospective study, participants were 18 to 89 years old, resided in approximately 22 geographic areas of the United States, and were enrolled through a virtual design. Cohort assignment in the prospective study relied on participant-reported clinical history from a screening survey and a study questionnaire. Each participant in the prospective study had whole blood, serum and a nasopharyngeal or oropharyngeal swab collected by mobile phlebotomists. Prospective study participants could optionally give additional blood draws and questionnaires over an approximately 2-month period. Prospective study blood samples were shipped either frozen or at room temperature before DNA extraction.

Sequencing was done on a sample of PBMCs or T cells enriched from blood (not recorded which). The receptor comes from a woman in her thirties or forties with acute COVID-19. The rearrangement combines TRBV5-6 with TRBJ1-2; there is no confident call for the D gene. The DNA sequence is as follows: TGTGCCAGCAGCACCCAACACTACAGAGCCGGGGAATATGGCTACACCTTC. Its product reads: CASSTQHYRAGEYGYTF.